The present TCR beta chain was sequenced within a study of monozygotic twins with cystic fibrosis. Findings of the study overall: Median Simpson clonality of 0.0095 suggested naive T cells predominated.

Generated by immunoSEQ multiplex PCR, the TCRdb table keeps only in-frame clones and is missing some. The sample lists approximately 36,000 clones, over 80% seen once, with approximately 0.19% in the top ten. To note about this clone: The antigen is unknown.

The source material was blood. This receptor was taken from a boy younger than 10 with cystic fibrosis.

The CDR3 reads CASSWLKGSERVNSPLHF. As DNA, the CDR3 is TGCGCCAGCAGCTGGTTGAAGGGTTCGGAAAGGGTAAATTCACCCCTCCACTTT. The chain couples TRBV4-1 to TRBJ1-6; D ambiguous. V was shortened by 5 bases and J by 7 bases, with 24 bases between the two germline ends. CDR1 is MGHRA and CDR2 is YSYEKL in the germline V gene. The CDR3 is 18 residues long.